This T cell receptor beta chain was captured in a study of T cells of healthy individuals. Via MiXCR, TCRdb re-called the 5' RACE reads, giving one row per CDR3 protein. This table holds under 70,000 distinct CDR3 sequences, roughly 15% found once. V lost 0 bases to trimming and J lost 9 bases, with 13 bases between them. CDR1 and CDR2 from the germline V gene are SGDLS and YYNGEE. The CDR3 covers 14 residues. The TCR sequence derives from a human donor in good health. The chain has TRBV9 and TRBJ2-1; possibly TRBD1 or TRBD2 for D (5 bases each). The CDR3 sequence is CASSVATGGGEQFF. CDR3 sequence (DNA): TGTGCCAGCAGCGTAGCGACGGGTGGGGGTGAGCAGTTCTTC.